This TCR beta chain was captured in a study of vaccination and CD4 T cells after COVID-19. CDR3 length: 18 amino acids. Per germline, CDR1 KGHSH and CDR2 LQKENI. Deletions cut 6 bases from V and 0 bases from J, with 24 bases between. An Oncomine TCR Beta short-read assay was used to sequence the DNA from cultured CD4+ T cells. From the PCR reads, TCRdb called clonotypes with MiXCR, one entry per CDR3 protein. Here the sample spans more than 15,000 distinct CDR3 sequences, 43% being singletons. Worth noting for this clonotype: Antigen specificity is unknown.

Specified treatment: roughly 10-day PBMC culture with coronavirus spike peptide pools or control peptides (ViraFEST assay). This rearrangement joins TRBV18 to TRBJ2-7; perhaps D is TRBD1 or TRBD2 (5 bases each). Sequenced: CD4+ T cells from blood, cultured in vitro. This TCR was recovered from a human donor who had recovered from COVID-19. The CDR3 reads CASSISSGRKSSSYEQYF. For the CDR3, the DNA is TGTGCCAGCTCCATCTCTTCGGGGCGCAAATCGAGCTCCTACGAGCAGTACTTC.